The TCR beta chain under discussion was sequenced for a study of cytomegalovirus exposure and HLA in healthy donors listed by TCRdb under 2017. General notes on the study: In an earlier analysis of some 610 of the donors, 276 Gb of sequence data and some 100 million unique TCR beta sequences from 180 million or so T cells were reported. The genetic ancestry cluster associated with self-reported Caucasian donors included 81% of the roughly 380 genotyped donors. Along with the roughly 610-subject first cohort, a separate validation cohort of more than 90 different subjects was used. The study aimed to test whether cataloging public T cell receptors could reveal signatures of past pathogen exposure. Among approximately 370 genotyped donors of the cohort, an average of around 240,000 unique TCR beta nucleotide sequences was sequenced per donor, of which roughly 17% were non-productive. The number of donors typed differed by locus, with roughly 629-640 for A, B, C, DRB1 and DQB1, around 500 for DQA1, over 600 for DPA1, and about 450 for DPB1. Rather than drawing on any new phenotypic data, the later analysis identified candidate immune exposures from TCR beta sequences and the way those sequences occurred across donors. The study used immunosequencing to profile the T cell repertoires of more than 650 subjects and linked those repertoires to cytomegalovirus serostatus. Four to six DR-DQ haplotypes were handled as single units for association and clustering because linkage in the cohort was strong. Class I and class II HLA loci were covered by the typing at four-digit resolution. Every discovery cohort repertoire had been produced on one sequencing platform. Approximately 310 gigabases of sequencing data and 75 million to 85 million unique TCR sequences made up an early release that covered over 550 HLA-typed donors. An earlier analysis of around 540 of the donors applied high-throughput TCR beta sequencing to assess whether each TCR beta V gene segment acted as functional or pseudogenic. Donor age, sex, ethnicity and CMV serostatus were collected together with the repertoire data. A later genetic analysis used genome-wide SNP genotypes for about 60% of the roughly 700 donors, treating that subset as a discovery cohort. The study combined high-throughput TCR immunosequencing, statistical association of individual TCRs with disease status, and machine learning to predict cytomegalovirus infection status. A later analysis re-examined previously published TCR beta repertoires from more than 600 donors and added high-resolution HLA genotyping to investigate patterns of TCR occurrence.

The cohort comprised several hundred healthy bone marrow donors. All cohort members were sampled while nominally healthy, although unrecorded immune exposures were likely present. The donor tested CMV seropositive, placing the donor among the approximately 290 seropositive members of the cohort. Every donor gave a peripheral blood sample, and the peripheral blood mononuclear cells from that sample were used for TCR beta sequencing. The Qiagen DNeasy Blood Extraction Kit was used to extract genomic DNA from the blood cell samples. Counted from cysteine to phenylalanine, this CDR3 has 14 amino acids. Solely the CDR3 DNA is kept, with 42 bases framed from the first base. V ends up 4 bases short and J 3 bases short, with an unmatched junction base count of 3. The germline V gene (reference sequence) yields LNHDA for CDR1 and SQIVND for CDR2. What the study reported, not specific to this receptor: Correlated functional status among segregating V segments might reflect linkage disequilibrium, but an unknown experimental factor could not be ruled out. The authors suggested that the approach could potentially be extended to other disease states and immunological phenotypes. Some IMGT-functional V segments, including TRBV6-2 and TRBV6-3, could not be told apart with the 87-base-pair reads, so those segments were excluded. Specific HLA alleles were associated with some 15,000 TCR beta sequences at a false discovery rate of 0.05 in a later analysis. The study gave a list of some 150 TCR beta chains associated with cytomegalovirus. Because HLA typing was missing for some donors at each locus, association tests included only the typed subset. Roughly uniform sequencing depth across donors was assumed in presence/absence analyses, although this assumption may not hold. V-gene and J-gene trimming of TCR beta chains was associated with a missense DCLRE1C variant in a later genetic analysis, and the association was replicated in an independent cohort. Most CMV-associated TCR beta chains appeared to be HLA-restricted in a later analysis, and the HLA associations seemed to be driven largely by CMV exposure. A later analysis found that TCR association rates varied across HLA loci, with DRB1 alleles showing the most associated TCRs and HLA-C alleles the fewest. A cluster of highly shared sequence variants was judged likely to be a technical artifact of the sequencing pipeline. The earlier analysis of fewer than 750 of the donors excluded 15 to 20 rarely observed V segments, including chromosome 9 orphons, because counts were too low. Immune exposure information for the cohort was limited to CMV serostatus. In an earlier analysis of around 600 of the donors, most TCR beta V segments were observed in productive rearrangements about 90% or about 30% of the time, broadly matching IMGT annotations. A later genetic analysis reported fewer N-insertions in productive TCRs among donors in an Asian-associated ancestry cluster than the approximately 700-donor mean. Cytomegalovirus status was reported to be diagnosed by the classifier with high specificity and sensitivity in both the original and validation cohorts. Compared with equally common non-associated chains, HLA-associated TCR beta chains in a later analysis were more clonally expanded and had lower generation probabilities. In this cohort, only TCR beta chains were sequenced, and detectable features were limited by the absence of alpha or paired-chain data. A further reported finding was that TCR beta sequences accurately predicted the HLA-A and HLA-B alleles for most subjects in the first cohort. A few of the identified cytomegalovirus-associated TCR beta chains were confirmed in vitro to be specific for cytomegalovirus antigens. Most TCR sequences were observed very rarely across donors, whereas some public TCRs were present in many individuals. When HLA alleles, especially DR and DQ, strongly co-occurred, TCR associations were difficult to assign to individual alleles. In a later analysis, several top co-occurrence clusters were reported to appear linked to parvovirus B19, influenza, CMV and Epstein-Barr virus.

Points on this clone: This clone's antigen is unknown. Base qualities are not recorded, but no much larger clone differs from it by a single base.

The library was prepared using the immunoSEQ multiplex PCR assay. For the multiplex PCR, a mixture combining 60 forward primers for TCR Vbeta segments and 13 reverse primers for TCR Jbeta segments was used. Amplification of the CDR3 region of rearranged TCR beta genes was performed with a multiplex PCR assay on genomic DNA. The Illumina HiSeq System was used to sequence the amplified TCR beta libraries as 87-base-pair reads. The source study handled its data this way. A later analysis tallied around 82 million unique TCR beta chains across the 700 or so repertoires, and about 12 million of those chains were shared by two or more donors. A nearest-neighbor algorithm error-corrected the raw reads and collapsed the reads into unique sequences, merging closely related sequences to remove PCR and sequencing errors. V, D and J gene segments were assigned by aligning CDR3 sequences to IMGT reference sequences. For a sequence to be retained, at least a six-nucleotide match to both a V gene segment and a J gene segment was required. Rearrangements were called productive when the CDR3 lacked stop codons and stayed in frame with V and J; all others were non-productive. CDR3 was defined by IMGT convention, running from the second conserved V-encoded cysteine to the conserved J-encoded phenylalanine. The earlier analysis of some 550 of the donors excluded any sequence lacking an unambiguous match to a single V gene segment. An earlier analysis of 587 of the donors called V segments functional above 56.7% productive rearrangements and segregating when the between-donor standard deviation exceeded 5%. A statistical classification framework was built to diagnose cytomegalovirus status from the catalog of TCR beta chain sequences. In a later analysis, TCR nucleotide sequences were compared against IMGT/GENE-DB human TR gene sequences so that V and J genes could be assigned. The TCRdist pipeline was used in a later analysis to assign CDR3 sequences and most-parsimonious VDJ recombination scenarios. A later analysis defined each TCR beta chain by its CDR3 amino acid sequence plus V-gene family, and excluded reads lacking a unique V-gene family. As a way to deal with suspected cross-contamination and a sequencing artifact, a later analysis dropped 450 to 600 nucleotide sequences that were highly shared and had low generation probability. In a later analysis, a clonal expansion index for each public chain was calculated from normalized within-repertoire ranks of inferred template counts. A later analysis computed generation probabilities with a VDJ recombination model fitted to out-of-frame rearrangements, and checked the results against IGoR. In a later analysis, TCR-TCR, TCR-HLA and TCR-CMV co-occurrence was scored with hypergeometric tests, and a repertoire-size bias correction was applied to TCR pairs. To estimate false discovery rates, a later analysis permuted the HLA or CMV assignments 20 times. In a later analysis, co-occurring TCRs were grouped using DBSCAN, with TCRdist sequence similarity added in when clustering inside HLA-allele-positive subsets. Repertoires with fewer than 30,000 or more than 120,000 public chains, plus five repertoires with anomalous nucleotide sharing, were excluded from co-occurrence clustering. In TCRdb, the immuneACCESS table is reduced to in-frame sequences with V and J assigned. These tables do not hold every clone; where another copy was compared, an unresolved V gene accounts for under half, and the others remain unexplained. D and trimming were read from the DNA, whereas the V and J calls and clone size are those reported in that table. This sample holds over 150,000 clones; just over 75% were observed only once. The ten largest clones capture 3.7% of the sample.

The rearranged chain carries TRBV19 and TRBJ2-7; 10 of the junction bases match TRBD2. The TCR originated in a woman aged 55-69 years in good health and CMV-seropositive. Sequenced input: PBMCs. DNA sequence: TGTGCCAGTAGTACTAGCGGGAGTAACTACGAGCAGTACTTC. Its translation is CASSTSGSNYEQYF.